This T cell receptor beta chain is drawn from a study of cytomegalovirus exposure and HLA in healthy donors. PCR employed 60 Vbeta and 13 Jbeta primers. Some clones are missing from TCRdb's copy, which holds only in-frame ones; the method was immunoSEQ multiplex PCR. The sample lists 150,000 to 200,000 clones, about 80% occurring once. Germline CDR1 reads SGDLS; CDR2 reads YYNGEE. Trimming shortened V by 2 bases and J by 0 bases, and 8 bases separated the two germline ends. The CDR3 loop spans 15 amino acids. Sequenced material: PBMCs. The source is a woman aged 45-59 years in good health and CMV-seronegative. The chain uses TRBV9 and TRBJ1-4, with unresolved D. The chain's CDR3 is CASSVGTTTNEKLFF. For the CDR3, the DNA is TGTGCCAGCAGCGTTGGCACTACAACTAATGAAAAACTGTTTTTT.